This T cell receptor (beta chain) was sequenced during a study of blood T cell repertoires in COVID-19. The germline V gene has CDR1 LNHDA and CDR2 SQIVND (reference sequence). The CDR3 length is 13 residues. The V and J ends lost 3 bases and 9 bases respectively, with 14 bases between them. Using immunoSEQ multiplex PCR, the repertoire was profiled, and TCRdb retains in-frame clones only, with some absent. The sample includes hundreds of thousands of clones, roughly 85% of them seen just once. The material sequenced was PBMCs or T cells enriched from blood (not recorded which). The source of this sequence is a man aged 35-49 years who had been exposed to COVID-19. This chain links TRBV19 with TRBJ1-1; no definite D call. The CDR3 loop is CASSMLELSKAFF. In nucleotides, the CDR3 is TGTGCCAGTAGTATGTTGGAGCTTTCGAAAGCTTTCTTT.